This T cell receptor (beta chain) is drawn from a study of blood T cell repertoires in COVID-19. As for the study in general: The United States, Italy and Spain were the sources of the acute and convalescent COVID-19 samples. Sources were T cells, B-cell-depleted T cells, or PBMCs; the material itself was cDNA or gDNA.

Authors' methods: Reference gene primers were amplified, and this amplification served to estimate nucleated cell counts. Repertoires were generated with immunoSEQ multiplex PCR, while TCRdb's copy carries only in-frame clones and drops some. From that table come the V and J calls and clone size; the DNA was used to work out D and trimming. The sample includes over 200,000 clones, roughly 87% of them seen just once. The sequenced sample consisted of peripheral blood. The receptor's source is a man aged 35-49 years with active or convalescent COVID-19.

This chain's CDR3 is CASSPGQLKMNTEAFF. The CDR3 nucleotides are TGTGCCAGCTCACCGGGACAGCTTAAAATGAACACTGAAGCTTTCTTT. The rearrangement joins TRBV18 to TRBJ1-1; the match to TRBD1 covers 7 bases. Germline CDR1 reads KGHSH; CDR2 reads LQKENI. V dropped 3 bases and J dropped 0; count of bases not matched to a gene: 7. The CDR3 totals 16 residues.